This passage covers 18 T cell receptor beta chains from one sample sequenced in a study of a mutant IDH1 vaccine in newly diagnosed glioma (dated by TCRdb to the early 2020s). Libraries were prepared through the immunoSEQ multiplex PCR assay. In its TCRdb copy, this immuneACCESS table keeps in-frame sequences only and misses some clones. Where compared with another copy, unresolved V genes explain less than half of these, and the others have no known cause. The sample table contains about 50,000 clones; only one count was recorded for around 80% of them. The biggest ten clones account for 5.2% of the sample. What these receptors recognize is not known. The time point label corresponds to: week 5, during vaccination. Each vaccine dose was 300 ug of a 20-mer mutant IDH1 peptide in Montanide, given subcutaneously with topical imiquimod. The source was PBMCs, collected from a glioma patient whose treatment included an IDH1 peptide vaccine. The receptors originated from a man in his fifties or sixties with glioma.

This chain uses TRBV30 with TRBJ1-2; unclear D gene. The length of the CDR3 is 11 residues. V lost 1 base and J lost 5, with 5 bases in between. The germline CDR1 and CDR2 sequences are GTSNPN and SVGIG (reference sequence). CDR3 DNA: TGTGCCTGGAGTGCGGCTTATGGCTACACCTTC. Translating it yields CAWSAAYGYTF.

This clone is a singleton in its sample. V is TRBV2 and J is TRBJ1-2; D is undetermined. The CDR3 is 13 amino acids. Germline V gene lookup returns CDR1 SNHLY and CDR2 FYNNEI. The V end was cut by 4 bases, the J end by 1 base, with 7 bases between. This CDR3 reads CASSGLINYGYTF. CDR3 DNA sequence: TGTGCCAGCAGTGGCCTGATTAACTATGGCTACACCTTC.

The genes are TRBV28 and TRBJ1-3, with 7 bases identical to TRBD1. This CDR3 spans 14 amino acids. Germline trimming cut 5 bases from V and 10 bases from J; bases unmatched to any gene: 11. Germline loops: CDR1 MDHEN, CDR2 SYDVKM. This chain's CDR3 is CASSGGGRGGTIYF. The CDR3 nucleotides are TGTGCCAGCAGTGGAGGGGGCCGGGGGGGGACCATATATTTT.

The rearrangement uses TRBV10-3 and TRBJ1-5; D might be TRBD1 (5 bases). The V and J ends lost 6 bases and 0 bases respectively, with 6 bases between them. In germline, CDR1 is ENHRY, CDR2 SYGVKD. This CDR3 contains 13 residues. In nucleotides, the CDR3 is TGTGCCATCAGCAGGGATAGCAATCAGCCCCAGCATTTT. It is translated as CAISRDSNQPQHF.

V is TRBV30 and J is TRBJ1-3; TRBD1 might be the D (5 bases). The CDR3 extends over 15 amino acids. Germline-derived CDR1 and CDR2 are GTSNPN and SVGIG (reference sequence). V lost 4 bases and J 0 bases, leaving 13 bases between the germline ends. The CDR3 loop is CAWTPGLDSGNTIYF. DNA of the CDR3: TGTGCCTGGACCCCGGGACTGGACTCTGGAAACACCATATATTTT.

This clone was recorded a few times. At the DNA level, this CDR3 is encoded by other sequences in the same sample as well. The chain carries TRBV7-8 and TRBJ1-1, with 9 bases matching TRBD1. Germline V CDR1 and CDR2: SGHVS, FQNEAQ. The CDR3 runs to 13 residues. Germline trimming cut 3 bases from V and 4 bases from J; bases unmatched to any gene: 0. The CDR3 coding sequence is TGTGCCAGCAGCTTGACAGGGGGCACTGAAGCTTTCTTT. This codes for CASSLTGGTEAFF.

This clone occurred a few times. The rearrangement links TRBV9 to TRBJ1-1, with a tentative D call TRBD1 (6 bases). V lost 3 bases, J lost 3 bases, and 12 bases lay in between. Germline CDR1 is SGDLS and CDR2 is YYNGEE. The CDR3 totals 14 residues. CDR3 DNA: TGTGCCAGCAGCGCCAGCGACAGGTACACTGAAGCTTTCTTT. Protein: CASSASDRYTEAFF.

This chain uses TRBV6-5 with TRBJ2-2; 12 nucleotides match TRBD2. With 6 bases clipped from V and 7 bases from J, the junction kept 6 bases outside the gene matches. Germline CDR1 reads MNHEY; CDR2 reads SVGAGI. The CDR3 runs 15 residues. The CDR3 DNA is TGTGCCAGCAGCCCTAGCGGGGGGGCCGGCGGGGAGCTGTTTTTT. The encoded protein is CASSPSGGAGGELFF.

CDR3 in amino acids: CASSDINSHYGYTF. The CDR3 bases are TGCGCCAGCAGTGATATTAACAGCCACTATGGCTACACCTTC. The rearrangement joins TRBV10-2 to TRBJ1-2; D call uncertain. Germline V gene data show CDR1 as WSHSY and CDR2 as SAAADI. Trimming took off 3 bases at V and 3 bases at J, with 11 bases between the two ends. This CDR3 has 14 residues.

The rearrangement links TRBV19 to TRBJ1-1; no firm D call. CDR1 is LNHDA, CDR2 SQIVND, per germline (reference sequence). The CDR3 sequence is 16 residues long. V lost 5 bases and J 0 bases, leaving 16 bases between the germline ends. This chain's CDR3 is CASSAYLRLMNTEAFF. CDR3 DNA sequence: TGTGCCAGTAGTGCGTACCTCAGACTTATGAACACTGAAGCTTTCTTT.

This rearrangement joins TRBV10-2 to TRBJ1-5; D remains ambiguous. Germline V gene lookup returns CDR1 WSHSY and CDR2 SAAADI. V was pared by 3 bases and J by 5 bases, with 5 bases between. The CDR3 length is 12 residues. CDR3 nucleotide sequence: TGCGCCAGCAGTGAACCCGATCAGCCCCAGCATTTT. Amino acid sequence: CASSEPDQPQHF.

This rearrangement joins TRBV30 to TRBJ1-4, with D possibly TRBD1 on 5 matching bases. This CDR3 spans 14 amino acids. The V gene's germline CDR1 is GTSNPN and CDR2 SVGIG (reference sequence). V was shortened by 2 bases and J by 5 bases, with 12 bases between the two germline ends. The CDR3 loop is CAWSRQFPNEKLFF. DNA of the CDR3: TGTGCCTGGAGTCGACAGTTTCCGAATGAAAAACTGTTTTTT.

This chain's CDR3 is CASSFRLAEYEQYF. The CDR3 DNA reads as TGTGCCAGCAGCTTCCGACTAGCGGAGTACGAGCAGTACTTC. The rearrangement links TRBV5-6 to TRBJ2-7, with 9 nucleotides matching TRBD2. The CDR3 is 14 residues long. The junction had 4 bases not matched to a gene; V was cut back by 2 bases and J by 4 bases. Germline V lookup: CDR1 SGHDT, CDR2 YYEEEE. The variable domain in full, with the rest retrieved from reference TRBV5-6 and TRBJ2-7, is DAGVTQSPTHLIKTRGQQVTLRCSPKSGHDTVSWYQQALGQGPQFIFQYYEEEERQRGNFPDRFSGHQFPNYSSELNVNALLLGDSALYLCASSFRLAEYEQYFGPGTRLTVT.

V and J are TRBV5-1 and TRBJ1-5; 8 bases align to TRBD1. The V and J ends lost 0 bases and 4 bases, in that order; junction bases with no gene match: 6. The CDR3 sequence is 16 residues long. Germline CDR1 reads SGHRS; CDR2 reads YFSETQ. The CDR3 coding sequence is TGCGCCAGCAGCTTGGGTACAGGGGGTTGGAATCAGCCCCAGCATTTT. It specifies CASSLGTGGWNQPQHF.

The CDR3 coding sequence is TGTGCCATCAGTGAGACCGGACAGGGGAAGGGCTACACCTTC. It is translated as CAISETGQGKGYTF. The V and J genes are TRBV10-3 and TRBJ1-2, with 9 bases fitting TRBD1. CDR3 length equals 14 residues. Germline V gene sequence: CDR1 ENHRY, CDR2 SYGVKD. J gave up 8 bases and V 2 bases, and 6 bases lay outside the gene matches.

The CDR3 bases are TGTGCCAGCAGTGAGGACGCAGGGGGCTTAGATACGCAGTATTTT. It is translated as CASSEDAGGLDTQYF. The chain employs TRBV2 and TRBJ2-3; 8 bases are shared with TRBD1. Germline values: CDR1 SNHLY, CDR2 FYNNEI. J was trimmed by 5 bases and V by 3 bases; bases with no gene match: 7. The CDR3 has 15 residues.

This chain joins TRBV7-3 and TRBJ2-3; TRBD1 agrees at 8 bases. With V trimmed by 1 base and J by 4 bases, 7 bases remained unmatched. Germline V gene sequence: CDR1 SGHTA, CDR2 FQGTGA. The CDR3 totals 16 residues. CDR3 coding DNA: TGTGCCAGCAGCTTAAGGCCAGGGGGCTTGGCAGATACGCAGTATTTT. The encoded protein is CASSLRPGGLADTQYF.

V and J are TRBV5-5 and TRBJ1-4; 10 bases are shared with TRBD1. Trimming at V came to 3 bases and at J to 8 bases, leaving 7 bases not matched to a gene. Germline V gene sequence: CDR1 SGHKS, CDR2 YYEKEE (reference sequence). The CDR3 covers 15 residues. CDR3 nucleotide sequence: TGTGCCAGCAGCTCGATCGGGACAGGGGACGAAAAACTGTTTTTT. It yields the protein CASSSIGTGDEKLFF. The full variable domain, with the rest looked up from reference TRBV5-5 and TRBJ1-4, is DAGVTQSPTHLIKTRGQQVTLRCSPISGHKSVSWYQQVLGQGPQFIFQYYEKEERGRGNFPDRFSARQFPNYSSELNVNALLLGDSALYLCASSSIGTGDEKLFFGSGTQLSVL.